Here is one T cell receptor (beta chain) with its context. Its antigen is unidentified. Naive and memory CD4+ T cells were separated from cryopreserved PBMCs. 10^5 naive or memory CD4+ cells were cultured with CEF peptides for 9 to 10 days. This record belongs to a study of CD4 T cells in relation to SARS-CoV-2 and coronaviruses. This CDR3 is 17 amino acids long. Deletions cut 0 bases from V and 0 bases from J, with 10 bases between. Germline CDR1 is SGHKS and CDR2 is YYEKEE (reference sequence). Some clones are missing from TCRdb's copy, which holds only in-frame ones; the method was immunoSEQ multiplex PCR. The sample lists 35,000 or so clones; 77% were seen once. Regarding the study as a whole: No crossreactivity against non-spike viral proteins was tested here.

Sequenced material: memory CD4+ T cells from PBMCs, cultured in vitro. The chain employs TRBV5-5 and TRBJ2-6; no reliable D call. The receptor was isolated from an adult with COVID-19. CDR3 DNA: TGTGCCAGCAGCTTGGTGGTGACGCCCTCTGGGGCCAACGTCCTGACTTTC. This encodes CASSLVVTPSGANVLTF.